The 14 T cell receptor beta chains below come from one sample, sequenced in a study of early T cells in non-severe SARS-CoV-2 infection. From the 5' RACE reads, TCRdb called clonotypes with MiXCR, one entry per CDR3 protein. The sample holds 17,000 or so distinct CDR3 sequences, approximately 5.4% seen once. The material sequenced was whole blood, taken at baseline. The receptors were sampled from an adult who was a healthcare worker with PCR-confirmed SARS-CoV-2 infection or an uninfected control (not recorded which).

As to this clonotype: One junction end does not reproduce the germline sequence, and a read error may be involved. The chain has TRBV5-1 and TRBJ2-7, with 7 nucleotides matching TRBD1. Germline V lookup: CDR1 SGHRS, CDR2 YFSETQ. This CDR3 comprises 14 residues. CDR3 nucleotides: TGCACCAGCAGCCCGGAAGGGACAGCCTACGAGCAGTACTTC. As protein: CTSSPEGTAYEQYF.

The chain has TRBV7-3 and TRBJ2-7, with 8 bases lining up with TRBD1. The CDR3 extends over 15 amino acids. CDR1 is SGHTA and CDR2 is FQGTGA in the germline V gene. J lost 5 bases, V lost 1 base, and 7 bases had no gene match. This chain's CDR3 is CASSLMAGGHDEQYF. The CDR3 DNA reads as TGTGCCAGCAGCTTAATGGCAGGGGGCCACGACGAGCAGTACTTC.

This clonotype was found many times. The CDR3 DNA reads TGTGCCAGCGGCCGCGGGGCCCAAGAGACCCAGTACTTC. This sequence encodes CASGRGAQETQYF. This sequence joins TRBV3-1 and TRBJ2-5; a possible D gene is TRBD2 (6 bases). This CDR3 is 13 amino acids long. The V gene's germline CDR1 is LGHDT and CDR2 YNNKEL (reference sequence). The V end lost 8 bases, the J end lost 1 base, and 11 bases lay between the germline ends.

This clonotype was recorded at least ten times. The V gene is TRBV5-1, the J gene TRBJ1-4, with a possible D match to TRBD1 (6 bases). The germline CDR1 and CDR2 sequences are SGHRS and YFSETQ. This CDR3 comprises 14 residues. V lost 3 bases, J lost 0 bases, and 6 bases lay in between. CDR3 region: CASSWTATNEKLFF. CDR3 nucleotides: TGCGCCAGCAGCTGGACAGCAACTAATGAAAAACTGTTTTTT.

The table lists this clonotype with many counts. The chain couples TRBV6-5 to TRBJ1-3; unclear D gene. The V end was cut by 0 bases, the J end by 0 bases, with 12 bases between. CDR1 is MNHEY, CDR2 SVGAGI, per germline. The CDR3 runs 17 residues. This CDR3 is CASSYSVGVNSGNTIYF. In DNA, the CDR3 is TGTGCCAGCAGTTACTCAGTGGGAGTGAACTCTGGAAACACCATATATTTT.

This clonotype was recorded many times. The rearrangement joins TRBV3-1 to TRBJ2-2; D is perhaps TRBD1 (6 bases). There are 14 residues in the CDR3. Germline CDR1 and CDR2: LGHDT and YNNKEL (reference sequence). Deletions cut 6 bases from V and 6 bases from J, with 14 bases between. The CDR3 DNA reads as TGTGCCAGCAGGGACAGCTTGATGGCCGGGGAGCTGTTTTTT. Amino acid sequence: CASRDSLMAGELFF.

This clonotype was counted ten times or more. The J gene is TRBJ2-5, the V gene TRBV6-2 or TRBV6-3; tentatively, D is TRBD1 (6 bases). This CDR3 has 11 amino acids. The ends were cut back, 6 bases at V and 4 bases at J, with 6 bases in the middle. Germline loops: CDR1 MNHEY, CDR2 SVGEGT. The DNA of the CDR3 is TGTGCCAGCAGCAGGGGAGAGACCCAGTACTTC. Amino acids: CASSRGETQYF.

This clonotype was observed many times. This chain uses TRBV5-1 with TRBJ2-3; 7 positions match TRBD1. Germline-derived CDR1 and CDR2 are SGHRS and YFSETQ. CDR3 size: 17 residues. The junction had 9 bases not matched to a gene; V was cut back by 2 bases and J by 0 bases. In DNA, the CDR3 is TGCGCCAGCAGCTTCCTATGGGACAGAGCTAGCACAGATACGCAGTATTTT. It encodes CASSFLWDRASTDTQYF.

This clonotype has a count of ten or more. J is TRBJ2-2 and V is TRBV6-6; 7 nucleotides match TRBD1. Trimming removed 2 bases from V and 0 bases from J; junction bases left unmatched: 9. Germline CDR1 is MNHNY and CDR2 is SVGAGI (reference sequence). CDR3 size: 18 residues. The CDR3 DNA is TGTGCCAGCAGTTACACCCGGGACAGCGGCACGAACACCGGGGAGCTGTTTTTT. The encoded protein is CASSYTRDSGTNTGELFF.

This clonotype is medium-sized by share. The chain has TRBV4-1 and TRBJ2-3; D not resolved. The germline V gene encodes CDR1 MGHRA and CDR2 YSYEKL. The CDR3 sequence is 15 residues long. V lost 3 bases, J lost 3 bases, and 13 bases lay in between. Written as DNA, the CDR3 is TGCGCCAGCAGCCAGGACGACCTGGGGACAGATACGCAGTATTTT. It codes for CASSQDDLGTDTQYF.

This clonotype occurred many times. The V and J genes are TRBV4-2 and TRBJ1-1; 7 bases are shared with TRBD1. The germline V gene has CDR1 LGHNA and CDR2 YNFKEQ. The CDR3 has 13 amino acids. Losses at the gene ends were 5 bases for V and 3 bases for J; bases not matched to a gene: 3. The CDR3 protein is CASSRQGDTEAFF. The CDR3 nucleotides read TGTGCCAGCAGCAGACAGGGCGACACTGAAGCTTTCTTT.

This clonotype occurred many times. V usage is TRBV6-2 or TRBV6-3 and J usage is TRBJ1-2; 7 positions match TRBD1. The CDR3 has 13 amino acids. The V and J ends lost 5 bases and 2 bases, in that order; junction bases with no gene match: 2. Germline lookup yields CDR1 MNHEY and CDR2 SVGEGT. CDR3 in amino acids: CASSRQGNYGYTF. The CDR3 DNA reads as TGTGCCAGCAGTCGACAGGGAAACTATGGCTACACCTTC.

The chain couples TRBV6-6 to TRBJ2-3; a possible D gene is TRBD1 (6 bases). Germline assignment: CDR1 MNHNY and CDR2 SVGAGI (reference sequence). Trimming pared 7 bases from V and 4 bases from J, leaving 15 bases between. The CDR3 is made up of 14 amino acids. The DNA of the CDR3 is TGTGCCAGCACCAAACAGGGTGTGGCAGATACGCAGTATTTT. It encodes CASTKQGVADTQYF.

This clonotype is categorized as medium-sized. The chain couples TRBV4-3 to TRBJ2-5; 10 bases align to TRBD2. Trimming cost V 0 bases and J 10 bases; bases outside gene matches: 11. The germline V gene encodes CDR1 LGHNA and CDR2 YSLEER. There are 16 residues in the CDR3. CDR3 coding DNA: TGCGCCAGCAGCCAAGAGGCTAGCGGGGGCCCCGACGTCCAGTACTTC. Translating it yields CASSQEASGGPDVQYF.